What follows are 12 T cell receptor beta chains derived from one specimen sequenced in a study of OX40 agonist ivuxolimab in advanced cancers. Assay used: immunoSEQ multiplex PCR; TCRdb lists only in-frame clones, some missing. Among about 140,000 clones, approximately 94% were seen once, and the ten largest hold roughly 1%. The sequencing here drew on CD4+ or CD8+ T cells sorted from blood, taken in a trial of the OX40 agonist ivuxolimab. The receptors derive from an adult with an advanced solid tumor such as melanoma, head and neck, liver or kidney cancer.

This clone was seen a single time. The junction departs from the called germline gene at one end, perhaps through a read error. The chain couples TRBV5-1 to TRBJ1-1, with D possibly being TRBD1 (6 bases). Per germline, CDR1 SGHRS and CDR2 YFSETQ. The CDR3 spans 13 residues. CDR3 region: CVSSPKGGTEAFF. CDR3 DNA: TGCGTCAGCAGCCCAAAAGGGGGGACTGAAGCTTTCTTT.

This clone was seen just once. The rearrangement joins TRBV9 to TRBJ2-2; 9 positions agree with TRBD1. CDR3 size: 15 residues. Germline CDR1 reads SGDLS; CDR2 reads YYNGEE. V gave up 7 bases and J gave up 6 bases; unmatched junction bases: 10. In nucleotides, the CDR3 is TGTGCCAGCCGCCGGGACAGGGCAAACGCCGGGGAGCTGTTTTTT. Translated, it gives CASRRDRANAGELFF. The full variable domain, with the rest looked up from reference TRBV9 and TRBJ2-2, is DSGVTQTPKHLITATGQRVTLRCSPRSGDLSVYWYQQSLDQGLQFLIQYYNGEERAKGNILERFSAQQFPDLHSELNLSSLELGDSALYFCASRRDRANAGELFFGEGSRLTVL.

J is TRBJ1-2 and V is TRBV10-3; the match to TRBD1 covers 7 bases. CDR3 length: 15 residues. From germline, CDR1 is ENHRY and CDR2 SYGVKD. J lost 2 bases, V lost 4 bases, and 7 bases had no gene match. CDR3 in amino acids: CAISATDRENYGYTF. CDR3 in DNA: TGTGCCATCAGTGCGACAGACAGGGAGAACTATGGCTACACCTTC.

This sequence joins TRBV28 and TRBJ1-1; D possibly corresponds to TRBD1 (6 bases). The CDR3 covers 15 residues. CDR1 and CDR2 from the germline V gene are MDHEN and SYDVKM. Trimming stripped 3 bases from V and 1 base from J, with 12 bases between. The CDR3: CASSFLKQGNTEAFF. The DNA of the CDR3 is TGTGCCAGCAGTTTTCTTAAACAGGGGAACACTGAAGCTTTCTTT.

For the CDR3, the DNA is TGTGCCAGCAGCCCCCGGGACAGGGTCACAGATACGCAGTATTTT. This sequence encodes CASSPRDRVTDTQYF. The V call is TRBV5-8, the J call TRBJ2-3; 9 bases fit TRBD1. There are 15 residues in the CDR3. Germline V gene lookup returns CDR1 SGHTS and CDR2 YDEGEE. V dropped 4 bases and J dropped 2; count of bases not matched to a gene: 5.

DNA for the CDR3: TGTGCCAGCAGCCCTGACAGGGGGCTTTTCGGAAAACTGTTTTTT. This codes for CASSPDRGLFGKLFF. V is TRBV7-2 and J is TRBJ1-4; 10 positions agree with TRBD1. Per the germline V gene, CDR1 is SGHTA and CDR2 is FQGNSA. The CDR3 runs to 15 residues. V lost 5 bases, J lost 10 bases, and 10 bases stayed unmatched.

This CDR3 is CASSLGQGAVGYTF. CDR3 sequence (DNA): TGTGCCAGCAGTTTAGGGCAGGGGGCAGTAGGCTACACCTTC. This chain connects TRBV27 to TRBJ1-2; TRBD1 matches 8 bases. The CDR3 is 14 amino acids. Germline trimming cut 2 bases from V and 8 bases from J; bases unmatched to any gene: 7. Germline V gene lookup returns CDR1 MNHEY and CDR2 SMNVEV (reference sequence).

This clone was picked up one time. The V gene is TRBV7-4, the J gene TRBJ1-2, with a possible D match to TRBD1 (5 bases). The germline V and J ends were trimmed by 5 bases and 0 bases, with 7 bases remaining between them. The CDR3 sequence is 13 residues long. The V gene's germline CDR1 is SGHVT and CDR2 SQSDAQ. CDR3 sequence reads: CASSQQANYGYTF. As DNA, the CDR3 is TGTGCCAGCAGCCAACAGGCTAACTATGGCTACACCTTC.

This clone came up once. The chain carries TRBV12-5 and TRBJ1-1; D unclear. Per germline, CDR1 LGHNT and CDR2 FRNRAP. V was pared by 0 bases and J by 1 base, with 9 bases between. The CDR3 contains 15 residues. This chain's CDR3 is CASGLVRSGNTEAFF. The CDR3 bases are TGTGCTAGTGGTTTGGTACGGTCGGGGAACACTGAAGCTTTCTTT. Full variable domain (remainder filled in from reference TRBV12-5 and TRBJ1-1): DARVTQTPRHKVTEMGQEVTMRCQPILGHNTVFWYRQTMMQGLELLAYFRNRAPLDDSGMPKDRFSAEMPDATLATLKIQPSEPRDSAVYFCASGLVRSGNTEAFFGQGTRLTVV.

The chain recombines TRBV28 with TRBJ1-4; 7 bases line up with TRBD1. The CDR3 consists of 14 residues. V was clipped by 5 bases and J by 11 bases; unmatched bases: 11. The germline V gene encodes CDR1 MDHEN and CDR2 SYDVKM. Here the CDR3 DNA reads TGTGCCAGCAGTCTTCCCTTAGACAGGGCCAAACTGTTTTTT. It translates to CASSLPLDRAKLFF.

The chain links TRBV11-2 to TRBJ2-5; TRBD2 aligns across 9 bases. The germline CDR1 and CDR2 sequences are SGHAT and FQNNGV. J was trimmed by 4 bases and V by 5 bases; bases with no gene match: 8. The CDR3 runs to 15 residues. The DNA of the CDR3 is TGTGCCAGCAGCCCCAGGCGGGAGGGCAGAGAGACCCAGTACTTC. Translated, it gives CASSPRREGRETQYF.

This clone was picked up a small number of times. This rearrangement joins TRBV11-2 to TRBJ2-1; 14 positions match TRBD2. The J segment lost 9 bases and the V segment lost 4 bases, leaving 8 bases of the junction unmatched. This CDR3 spans 16 amino acids. Germline CDR1 SGHAT, CDR2 FQNNGV. CDR3 coding DNA: TGTGCCAGCAGCTCACAGACTAGCGGGAGGGTTGGTGAGCAGTTCTTC. Encoded protein: CASSSQTSGRVGEQFF.